Listed below are T cell receptor beta chains from one sample, sequenced in a study of blood T cell repertoires in COVID-19. The assay was immunoSEQ multiplex PCR, and TCRdb's table has in-frame clones only and misses some. The data contain roughly 49,000 clones, approximately 89% of them singletons. Material for sequencing was peripheral blood. These receptors all come from a man aged 55 to 70 with active COVID-19. The CDR3 runs from the conserved cysteine through the conserved F or W. The order of the fields is J gene, V gene, D gene, CDR3 length, CDR3 protein. D genes are given only for firm matches.

J gene: TRBJ1-4
V gene: TRBV2
D gene: -
CDR3 length: 14
CDR3 protein: CASTLRGSNEKLFF

J gene: TRBJ1-5
V gene: TRBV5-5
D gene: -
CDR3 length: 16
CDR3 protein: CASSLAGVWGNQPQHF

J gene: TRBJ1-2
V gene: TRBV15
D gene: -
CDR3 length: 14
CDR3 protein: CATSKGHNNYGYTF

J gene: TRBJ2-2
V gene: TRBV19
D gene: TRBD2
CDR3 length: 17
CDR3 protein: CATEGGPAGPVTGELFF

J gene: TRBJ1-2
V gene: TRBV18
D gene: TRBD1
CDR3 length: 16
CDR3 protein: CASSRRDSMISYGYTF

J gene: TRBJ1-6
V gene: TRBV5-4
D gene: -
CDR3 length: 16
CDR3 protein: CASSRLGGDYNSPLHF

J gene: TRBJ1-5
V gene: TRBV27
D gene: -
CDR3 length: 14
CDR3 protein: CASSPGQFSQPQHF

J gene: TRBJ2-5
V gene: TRBV29-1
D gene: -
CDR3 length: 14
CDR3 protein: CSVALGADQETQYF

J gene: TRBJ1-6
V gene: TRBV6-5
D gene: -
CDR3 length: 15
CDR3 protein: CASSYSRQANSPLHF

J gene: TRBJ2-5
V gene: TRBV12-3/TRBV12-4
D gene: TRBD1
CDR3 length: 13
CDR3 protein: CASNNRGQETQYF

J gene: TRBJ2-5
V gene: TRBV11-3
D gene: -
CDR3 length: 13
CDR3 protein: CASSLGQKETQYF

J gene: TRBJ2-7
V gene: TRBV10-1
D gene: TRBD1
CDR3 length: 14
CDR3 protein: CASSETGGLREQYF

J gene: TRBJ2-1
V gene: TRBV4-2
D gene: -
CDR3 length: 12
CDR3 protein: CASSQDYFEQFF

J gene: TRBJ2-1
V gene: TRBV5-1
D gene: TRBD1
CDR3 length: 14
CDR3 protein: CASSAGTGLGEQFF

J gene: TRBJ1-1
V gene: TRBV11-3
D gene: -
CDR3 length: 14
CDR3 protein: CASSAQGRSTEAFF

J gene: TRBJ2-7
V gene: TRBV28
D gene: TRBD2
CDR3 length: 13
CDR3 protein: CASRPLAGVEQYF

J gene: TRBJ2-1
V gene: TRBV7-3
D gene: TRBD1
CDR3 length: 14
CDR3 protein: CASSSTGNRDEQFF

J gene: TRBJ1-5
V gene: TRBV29-1
D gene: -
CDR3 length: 13
CDR3 protein: CSVAGRGNQPQHF

J gene: TRBJ1-4
V gene: TRBV9
D gene: TRBD1
CDR3 length: 15
CDR3 protein: CASGRGTVSNEKLFF

J gene: TRBJ2-7
V gene: TRBV7-2
D gene: TRBD1
CDR3 length: 16
CDR3 protein: CASSLAGQGLTYEQYF

J gene: TRBJ2-2
V gene: TRBV7-3
D gene: TRBD2
CDR3 length: 19
CDR3 protein: CASSSPGLAGGGNTGELFF

J gene: TRBJ2-1
V gene: TRBV7-9
D gene: TRBD2
CDR3 length: 17
CDR3 protein: CASSLGGLADHYNEQFF